The rows below give T cell receptor beta chains drawn from one sample of a study of blood T cell repertoires in COVID-19. Assay used: immunoSEQ multiplex PCR; TCRdb lists only in-frame clones, some missing. The sample consists of about 260,000 clones, about 85% of them appearing once. Sequencing input: peripheral blood. The origin of the receptors is a man aged 55 to 70 with acute or convalescent COVID-19. Both conserved end residues are part of each CDR3. The D gene is left open where the match is weak. Size is omitted from some rows. Given values are once, few, many or a class for expanded clones.

>NA|TRBD2|TRBV6-2/TRBV6-3|TRBJ2-1
CASSYRTSGYPSYNEQFF
TGTGCCAGCAGTTACCGGACTAGCGGTTACCCCTCCTACAATGAGCAGTTCTTC
>NA|NA|TRBV5-5|TRBJ1-1
CASSRTVPGTEAFF
TGTGCCAGCAGCCGAACTGTACCGGGCACTGAAGCTTTCTTT
>once|NA|TRBV5-5|TRBJ1-1
CASSWTATSNTEAFF
TGTGCCAGCAGCTGGACAGCGACTTCGAACACTGAAGCTTTCTTT
>NA|TRBD2|TRBV7-2|TRBJ2-2
CASSRDYQFGELFF
TGTGCCAGCAGCCGGGACTATCAATTTGGGGAGCTGTTTTTT
>NA|NA|TRBV4-2|TRBJ1-1
CASSQDLLGGPEAFF
TGTGCCAGCAGCCAAGACCTATTAGGGGGACCTGAAGCTTTCTTT
>NA|TRBD2|TRBV7-6|TRBJ2-5
CASSLSSGPQETQYF
TGTGCCAGCAGCCTATCTAGCGGGCCGCAAGAGACCCAGTACTTC
>NA|TRBD2|TRBV9|TRBJ2-2
CASSVLSGGASAGELFF
TGTGCCAGCAGCGTACTTAGCGGGGGGGCATCGGCCGGGGAGCTGTTTTTT
>NA|TRBD2|TRBV19|TRBJ2-3
CASSSRSPLAGGTDTQYF
TGTGCCAGTAGTTCCCGGTCCCCACTAGCGGGAGGCACAGATACGCAGTATTTT
>NA|TRBD2|TRBV5-1|TRBJ2-5
CASSLGGLAGGSETQYF
TGCGCCAGCAGCTTGGGGGGACTAGCGGGAGGTTCAGAGACCCAGTACTTC
>NA|TRBD1|TRBV6-5|TRBJ1-1
CASSYSLTGRVTEAFF
TGTGCCAGCAGTTACTCTCTGACAGGGAGAGTGACTGAAGCTTTCTTT
>NA|NA|TRBV11-1|TRBJ1-2
CASSPTLQDYGYTF
TGTGCCAGCAGCCCCACCCTACAGGACTATGGCTACACCTTC
>NA|TRBD2|TRBV28|TRBJ2-5
CASSPRTSGSLETQYF
TGTGCCAGCAGTCCCCGGACTAGCGGGAGCTTGGAGACCCAGTACTTC
>NA|NA|TRBV11-2|TRBJ1-2
CASSLGPGLNYGYTF
TGTGCCAGCAGCTTAGGGCCGGGATTGAACTATGGCTACACCTTC
>NA|NA|TRBV2|TRBJ1-1
CASSEGRGGRAFF
TGTGCCAGCAGTGAAGGTAGGGGGGGTAGAGCTTTCTTT
>NA|NA|TRBV5-6|TRBJ2-7
CASSRPTEISYEQYF
TGTGCCAGCAGCCGTCCGACAGAGATCTCCTACGAGCAGTACTTC
>NA|NA|TRBV27|TRBJ1-2
CASSLMGQAGGYTF
TGTGCCAGCAGTTTAATGGGGCAAGCCGGGGGCTACACCTTC
>NA|TRBD2|TRBV6-5|TRBJ2-7
CASSYGASGRDEQYF
TGTGCCAGCAGTTACGGTGCTAGCGGGAGGGACGAGCAGTACTTC
>NA|TRBD2|TRBV27|TRBJ2-5
CASKGLAAQETQYF
TGTGCCAGCAAGGGACTAGCGGCCCAAGAGACCCAGTACTTC
>NA|NA|TRBV4-1|TRBJ1-6
CASSQDQMTSNSPLHF
TGCGCCAGCAGCCAAGATCAAATGACTTCTAATTCACCCCTCCACTTT
>NA|TRBD2|TRBV6-2/TRBV6-3|TRBJ2-1
CASSYPSGSSFINEQFF
TGTGCCAGCAGTTACCCTAGCGGGAGTTCTTTTATCAATGAGCAGTTCTTC
>NA|TRBD2|TRBV2|TRBJ2-2
CASRDRTSGGQGELFF
TGTGCCAGCAGGGACCGGACTAGCGGGGGACAAGGGGAGCTGTTTTTT
>NA|TRBD2|TRBV10-3|TRBJ2-7
CASGTSYEQYF
TGTGCCAGCGGGACTAGCTACGAGCAGTACTTC
>NA|NA|TRBV19|TRBJ2-7
CASRTSGLAVYEQYF
TGTGCCAGTAGGACCTCTGGACTGGCTGTATACGAGCAGTACTTC
>NA|TRBD1|TRBV27|TRBJ2-2
CASSVPGGGNGGELFF
TGTGCCAGCAGCGTCCCAGGGGGCGGGAATGGCGGGGAGCTGTTTTTT
>NA|NA|TRBV20-1|TRBJ2-1
CSASSRILRSGGEQFF
TGCAGTGCTAGTAGTCGTATATTACGGTCTGGCGGTGAGCAGTTCTTC
>few|NA|TRBV6-2/TRBV6-3|TRBJ2-5
CASSPLSRSYQETQYF
TGTGCCAGCAGTCCCCTTTCACGGTCGTACCAAGAGACCCAGTACTTC
>NA|NA|TRBV5-1|TRBJ2-7
CASSDRVGGSYEQYF
TGCGCCAGCAGCGACAGGGTAGGGGGGTCCTACGAGCAGTACTTC